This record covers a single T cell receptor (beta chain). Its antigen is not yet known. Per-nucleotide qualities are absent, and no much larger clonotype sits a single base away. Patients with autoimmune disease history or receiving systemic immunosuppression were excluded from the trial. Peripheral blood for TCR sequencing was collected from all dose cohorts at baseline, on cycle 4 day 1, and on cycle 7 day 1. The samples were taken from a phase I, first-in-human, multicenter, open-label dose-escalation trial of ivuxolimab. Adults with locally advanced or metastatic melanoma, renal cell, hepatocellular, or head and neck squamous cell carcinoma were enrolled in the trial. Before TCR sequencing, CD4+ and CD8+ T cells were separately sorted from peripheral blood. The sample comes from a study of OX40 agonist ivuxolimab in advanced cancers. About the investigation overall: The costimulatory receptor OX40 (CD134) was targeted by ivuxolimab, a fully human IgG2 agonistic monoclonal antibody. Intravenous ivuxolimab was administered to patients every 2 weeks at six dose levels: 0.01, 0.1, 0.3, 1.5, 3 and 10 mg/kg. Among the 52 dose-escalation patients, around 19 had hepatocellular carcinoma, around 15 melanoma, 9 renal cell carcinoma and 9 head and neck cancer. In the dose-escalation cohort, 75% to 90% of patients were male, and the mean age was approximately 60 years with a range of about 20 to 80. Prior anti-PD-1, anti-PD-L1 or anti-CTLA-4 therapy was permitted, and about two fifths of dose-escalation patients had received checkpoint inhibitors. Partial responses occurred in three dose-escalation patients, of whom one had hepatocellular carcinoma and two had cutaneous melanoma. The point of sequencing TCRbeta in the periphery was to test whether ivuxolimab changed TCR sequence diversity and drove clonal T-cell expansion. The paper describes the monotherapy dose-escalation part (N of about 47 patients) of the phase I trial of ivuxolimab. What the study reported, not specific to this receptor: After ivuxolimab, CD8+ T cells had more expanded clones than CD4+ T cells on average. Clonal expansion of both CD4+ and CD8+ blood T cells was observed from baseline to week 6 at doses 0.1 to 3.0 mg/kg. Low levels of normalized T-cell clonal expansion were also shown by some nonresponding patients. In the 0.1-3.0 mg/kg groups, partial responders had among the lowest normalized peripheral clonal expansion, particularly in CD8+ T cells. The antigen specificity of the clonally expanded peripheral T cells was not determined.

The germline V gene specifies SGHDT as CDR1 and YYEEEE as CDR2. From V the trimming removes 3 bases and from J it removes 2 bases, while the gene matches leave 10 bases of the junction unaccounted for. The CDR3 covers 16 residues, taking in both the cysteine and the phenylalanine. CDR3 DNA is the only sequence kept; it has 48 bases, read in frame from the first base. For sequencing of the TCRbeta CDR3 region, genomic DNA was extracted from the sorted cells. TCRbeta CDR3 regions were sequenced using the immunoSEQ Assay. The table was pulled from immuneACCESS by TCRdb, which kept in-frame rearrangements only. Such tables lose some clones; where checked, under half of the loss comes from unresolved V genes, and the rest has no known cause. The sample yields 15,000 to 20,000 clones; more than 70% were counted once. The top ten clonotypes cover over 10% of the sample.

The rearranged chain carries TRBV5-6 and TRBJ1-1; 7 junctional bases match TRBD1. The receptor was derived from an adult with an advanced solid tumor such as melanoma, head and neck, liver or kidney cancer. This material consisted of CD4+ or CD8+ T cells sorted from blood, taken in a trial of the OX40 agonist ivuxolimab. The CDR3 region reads CASSWTGTVINTEAFF. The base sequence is TGTGCCAGCAGCTGGACCGGGACAGTGATAAACACTGAAGCTTTCTTT. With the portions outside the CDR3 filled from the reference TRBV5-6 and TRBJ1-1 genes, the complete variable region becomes DAGVTQSPTHLIKTRGQQVTLRCSPKSGHDTVSWYQQALGQGPQFIFQYYEEEERQRGNFPDRFSGHQFPNYSSELNVNALLLGDSALYLCASSWTGTVINTEAFFGQGTRLTVV.